The clone carrying this T cell receptor beta chain was counted at least ten times. These data belong to a study of neurological immune-mediated disorders. Across the whole study: Of the approximately 34 patients who had multiple sclerosis, about 31 had the relapsing-remitting form and 3 had the secondary progressive form.

The unsorted libraries were prepared from 2 million PBMCs (stored at -80 C). 5'RACE with 10-nucleotide random UMIs generated the cDNA. TCRdb re-analysed the 5' RACE reads in MiXCR, keeping a single row per CDR3 protein. This sample has 25,000 to 40,000 distinct CDR3 sequences; approximately 1.5% occur once, and the top ten carry around 8.8%. The CDR3 length is 15 residues. Trimming left V 0 bases short and J 4 bases short, with 16 bases between. The germline CDR1 and CDR2 sequences are DFQATT and SNEGSKA (reference sequence). The chain employs TRBV20-1 and TRBJ2-7, with a tentative D call TRBD1 (6 bases). The sequence derives from a woman in her thirties with multiple sclerosis. The specimen sequenced was PBMCs. The CDR3 sequence: CSARDQEGQTYEQYF. As DNA, the CDR3 is TGCAGTGCTAGAGATCAAGAAGGACAGACTTACGAGCAGTACTTC.